This T cell receptor beta chain is drawn from a study of T-cell memory formation after mild COVID-19. Whole-study context: The study found TCR clusters largely donor specific. Study results and caveats: Memory cells collected pre-infection included some clones that later responded, suggesting cross-reactive memory joined. Of the contracting clones, CD4+ ones lay mainly in CM and EM, and CD8+ ones in EMRA.

The CDR3 extends over 13 amino acids. V trimming: 2 bases; J trimming: 2 bases; junction bases outside the gene matches: 1. Germline-derived CDR1 and CDR2 are SGHRS and YFSETQ. TCRalpha and TCRbeta libraries used 5'RACE with constant-segment primers and UMIs. TCRdb reanalysed the 5' RACE reads using MiXCR and keeps one entry per CDR3 protein. The sample carries 350,000 or so distinct CDR3 sequences, around a fifth recorded once. Ten or more counts support this clonotype. What it binds is unknown. The chain joins TRBV5-1 to TRBJ2-7; 7 nucleotides align to TRBD2. This TCR came from an adult woman who had mild COVID-19 (a few samples of this study predate the infection). Cell type and time point are not known. The sample comprised PBMCs or a T cell subset sorted from them (not recorded which). The CDR3 DNA reads as TGCGCCAGCAGCTTTGGGGGGGCCTACGAGCAGTACTTC. Its protein product is CASSFGGAYEQYF.